The rows below give T cell receptor beta chains drawn from one sample of a study of vaccination effects on CD4 cells after COVID-19. Their recognized antigens are unknown. Profiling relied on immunoSEQ multiplex PCR, and the TCRdb table lists in-frame clones only, not all of them. Of 25,000 or so clones in the sample, more than 60% are singletons; the top ten hold 6.5% to 8%. Sequences were derived from CD4+ T cells from PBMCs cultured with SARS-CoV-2 spike peptides, sampled after COVID-19 vaccination. These receptors were obtained from a human donor who received a COVID-19 vaccine. CDR3s include the opening cysteine and the closing phenylalanine or tryptophan. Fields, in order: D gene, J gene, V gene, clone size, CDR3 DNA, CDR3 protein. The D gene is left open where the match is weak. For some rows the clone size is stated as once, few or many, or as a class when expanded; others skip it.

d_call: TRBD2
j_call: TRBJ2-1
v_call: TRBV3-1/TRBV3-2
clone_size: NA
cdr3_nt: TGTGCCAGCAGCCAATGGACTAGCGGGAGTCACAATGAGCAGTTCTTC
cdr3_aa: CASSQWTSGSHNEQFF

d_call: TRBD2
j_call: TRBJ2-3
v_call: TRBV11-2
clone_size: NA
cdr3_nt: TGTGCCAGCAGCTCGACACTAGCGGGAGTAGCAGATACGCAGTATTTT
cdr3_aa: CASSSTLAGVADTQYF

d_call: NA
j_call: TRBJ1-2
v_call: TRBV4-1
clone_size: NA
cdr3_nt: TGCGCCAGCAGCCAAGGGGGCAGCTATGGCTACACCTTC
cdr3_aa: CASSQGGSYGYTF

d_call: NA
j_call: TRBJ2-2
v_call: TRBV5-4
clone_size: NA
cdr3_nt: TGTGCCAGCAGCAATCCCACATCCGGGGAGCTGTTTTTT
cdr3_aa: CASSNPTSGELFF

d_call: TRBD1
j_call: TRBJ1-4
v_call: TRBV19
clone_size: NA
cdr3_nt: TGTGCCAGTAGTATTTCAAAGGGCAGGGGGGCTGAAAAACTGTTTTTT
cdr3_aa: CASSISKGRGAEKLFF

d_call: NA
j_call: TRBJ2-7
v_call: TRBV2
clone_size: NA
cdr3_nt: TGTGCCAGCAGTGAAATCTACGAGCAGTACTTC
cdr3_aa: CASSEIYEQYF

d_call: NA
j_call: TRBJ1-1
v_call: TRBV29-1
clone_size: NA
cdr3_nt: TGCAGCGTGGCACAGGGACGAGGGGCTGAAGCTTTCTTT
cdr3_aa: CSVAQGRGAEAFF

d_call: NA
j_call: TRBJ2-7
v_call: TRBV12-2
clone_size: NA
cdr3_nt: TGTGCAAGTCGCCGGACTAGCGGGAGGCCCCGTCGCGAGCAGTACTTC
cdr3_aa: CASRRTSGRPRREQYF

d_call: NA
j_call: TRBJ1-2
v_call: TRBV9
clone_size: NA
cdr3_nt: TGTGCCAGCAGCGTAGAGCAAATCGGGTATGGCTACACCTTC
cdr3_aa: CASSVEQIGYGYTF

d_call: NA
j_call: TRBJ2-1
v_call: TRBV11-2
clone_size: NA
cdr3_nt: TGTGCCAGCAGCTTAGCGGCAGGGCAGAACTACAATGAGCAGTTCTTC
cdr3_aa: CASSLAAGQNYNEQFF

d_call: NA
j_call: TRBJ2-1
v_call: TRBV5-4
clone_size: NA
cdr3_nt: TGTGCCAGCAGCCCTCCGGGACGGCTATACAATGAGCAGTTCTTC
cdr3_aa: CASSPPGRLYNEQFF

d_call: TRBD2
j_call: TRBJ2-1
v_call: TRBV6-5
clone_size: NA
cdr3_nt: TGTGCCAGCAGTTCTAGACTAGCGGGATCCTACAATGAGCAGTTCTTC
cdr3_aa: CASSSRLAGSYNEQFF

d_call: NA
j_call: TRBJ2-3
v_call: TRBV15
clone_size: once
cdr3_nt: TGTGCCACCAGCAGAGTTGTAGCGTCGGAGCGGGATACGCAGTATTTT
cdr3_aa: CATSRVVASERDTQYF

d_call: TRBD1
j_call: TRBJ1-3
v_call: TRBV5-1
clone_size: NA
cdr3_nt: TGCGCCAGCAGCTTGGACCCCAGGGGGCAGGCTGGAAACACCATATATTTT
cdr3_aa: CASSLDPRGQAGNTIYF

d_call: NA
j_call: TRBJ1-4
v_call: TRBV19
clone_size: few
cdr3_nt: TGCGCCAGTAGTATGTTGGATGAAAAACTGTTTTTT
cdr3_aa: CASSMLDEKLFF

d_call: NA
j_call: TRBJ2-7
v_call: TRBV6-4
clone_size: NA
cdr3_nt: TGTGCCAGCAGCAGAGGGCGACGGAAGATCTACGAGCAGTACTTC
cdr3_aa: CASSRGRRKIYEQYF

d_call: TRBD1
j_call: TRBJ2-6
v_call: TRBV29-1
clone_size: NA
cdr3_nt: TGCAGCGTCCAACAGGGGGCGAGCTCTGGGGCCAACGTCCTGACTTTC
cdr3_aa: CSVQQGASSGANVLTF

d_call: NA
j_call: TRBJ2-7
v_call: TRBV11-2
clone_size: NA
cdr3_nt: TGTGCCAGCAGCGACCTCCTCAACAGCGGGGAGCAGTACTTC
cdr3_aa: CASSDLLNSGEQYF

d_call: NA
j_call: TRBJ2-1
v_call: TRBV10-3
clone_size: NA
cdr3_nt: TGTGCCATCAGTGAGCTAGGAAACAATGAGCAGTTCTTC
cdr3_aa: CAISELGNNEQFF

d_call: NA
j_call: TRBJ1-1
v_call: TRBV6-2/TRBV6-3
clone_size: NA
cdr3_nt: TGTGCCAGCAGTTTTCCAGACAGGACTGAAGCTTTCTTT
cdr3_aa: CASSFPDRTEAFF

d_call: NA
j_call: TRBJ2-2
v_call: TRBV29-1
clone_size: NA
cdr3_nt: TGCAGCTTTCAGACTCTGCGGGGCGGGGAGCTGTTTTTT
cdr3_aa: CSFQTLRGGELFF

d_call: NA
j_call: TRBJ2-4
v_call: TRBV27
clone_size: NA
cdr3_nt: TGTGCCAGCAGTTCCCTGGCGTTCGGAGGAAAGGCCAAAAACATTCAGTACTTC
cdr3_aa: CASSSLAFGGKAKNIQYF

d_call: NA
j_call: TRBJ2-6
v_call: TRBV6-4
clone_size: NA
cdr3_nt: TGTGCCAGCAGTGACTCGGACAGCTCTGGGGCCAACGTCCTGACTTTC
cdr3_aa: CASSDSDSSGANVLTF

d_call: TRBD1
j_call: TRBJ1-6
v_call: TRBV7-9
clone_size: medium-sized
cdr3_nt: TGTGCCAGCAGCGGCAGGGGACAGGGGAGCCATTCACCCCTCCACTTT
cdr3_aa: CASSGRGQGSHSPLHF

d_call: NA
j_call: TRBJ1-6
v_call: TRBV4-1
clone_size: few
cdr3_nt: TGCGCCAGCAGCCAAGATCAAATCCGGACAGTGAGCTCCTATAATTCACCCCTCCACTTT
cdr3_aa: CASSQDQIRTVSSYNSPLHF

d_call: NA
j_call: TRBJ2-7
v_call: TRBV24-1
clone_size: NA
cdr3_nt: TGTGCCACCGCCCCCGGAGGGGCCTACGAGCAGTACTTC
cdr3_aa: CATAPGGAYEQYF

d_call: NA
j_call: TRBJ1-5
v_call: TRBV27
clone_size: NA
cdr3_nt: TGTGCCAGCGGGTCGGACAGCTACAATCAGCCCCAGCATTTT
cdr3_aa: CASGSDSYNQPQHF

d_call: TRBD2
j_call: TRBJ2-3
v_call: TRBV10-3
clone_size: once
cdr3_nt: TGTGCCACTTATAGCGGGGAGGTCCCAGATACGCAGTATTTT
cdr3_aa: CATYSGEVPDTQYF

d_call: TRBD1
j_call: TRBJ2-2
v_call: TRBV11-3
clone_size: NA
cdr3_nt: TGTGCCAGCAGCTTACGACAGGGGTTGACCGGGGAGCTGTTTTTT
cdr3_aa: CASSLRQGLTGELFF

d_call: NA
j_call: TRBJ1-6
v_call: TRBV7-2
clone_size: NA
cdr3_nt: TGTGCCAGCAGCTTAGCGGGGGAGGCTTCACCCCTCCACTTT
cdr3_aa: CASSLAGEASPLHF

d_call: NA
j_call: TRBJ1-5
v_call: TRBV29-1
clone_size: NA
cdr3_nt: TGCAGCGTCGTCTTGGGTGGTGGGAGCTTGGTGAGCAATCAGCCCCAGCATTTT
cdr3_aa: CSVVLGGGSLVSNQPQHF

d_call: NA
j_call: TRBJ2-1
v_call: TRBV11-3
clone_size: NA
cdr3_nt: TGTGCCAGCAGCCCGGGACTGTCCTACAATGAGCAGTTCTTC
cdr3_aa: CASSPGLSYNEQFF

d_call: NA
j_call: TRBJ1-2
v_call: TRBV10-3
clone_size: NA
cdr3_nt: TGTGCCATCAGTGATCGAGGGCTAGGGGGCTACACCTTC
cdr3_aa: CAISDRGLGGYTF

d_call: TRBD2
j_call: TRBJ2-7
v_call: TRBV6-5
clone_size: NA
cdr3_nt: TGTGCCAGCAGTTCCGAGCGGAGCGGGAACGAGCAGTACTTC
cdr3_aa: CASSSERSGNEQYF

d_call: NA
j_call: TRBJ2-3
v_call: TRBV2
clone_size: NA
cdr3_nt: TGTGCCAGCGGCCGCGGGGATACGCAGTATTTT
cdr3_aa: CASGRGDTQYF

d_call: NA
j_call: TRBJ1-2
v_call: TRBV3-1/TRBV3-2
clone_size: NA
cdr3_nt: TGTGCCAGCAGCCCCGTCTTTAGAGAGATCGGCTACACCTTC
cdr3_aa: CASSPVFREIGYTF

d_call: NA
j_call: TRBJ2-2
v_call: TRBV6-5
clone_size: NA
cdr3_nt: TGTGCCAGCAGTTACTCGAGGATCGCGAACACCGGGGAGCTGTTTTTT
cdr3_aa: CASSYSRIANTGELFF

d_call: TRBD2
j_call: TRBJ2-3
v_call: TRBV3-1/TRBV3-2
clone_size: once
cdr3_nt: TGTGCCAGCAGCCAACTGTTAGCGGGGTTAGGCACAGATACGCAGTATTTT
cdr3_aa: CASSQLLAGLGTDTQYF

d_call: NA
j_call: TRBJ1-2
v_call: TRBV6-2/TRBV6-3
clone_size: once
cdr3_nt: TGTGCCAGCAGTTACTCGTTTAATGATCTGGACTATGGCTACACCTTC
cdr3_aa: CASSYSFNDLDYGYTF

d_call: TRBD2
j_call: TRBJ2-7
v_call: TRBV7-2
clone_size: once
cdr3_nt: TGTGCCAGCAGCTTGGCTAGCGGGGGGGCGTCCTACGAGCAGTACTTC
cdr3_aa: CASSLASGGASYEQYF